The present entry profiles one T cell receptor beta chain with its context. This sample was taken from a study of shared clonotypes between healthy human individuals. Germline CDR1 reads SNHLY; CDR2 reads FYNNEI. The CDR3 has 14 residues. J lost 5 bases, V lost 5 bases, and 8 bases had no gene match. The assay was immunoSEQ multiplex PCR, and TCRdb's table has in-frame clones only and misses some. This sample yields millions of clones, of which roughly 95% are seen a single time; about 0.13% belongs to the top ten. The V and J genes are TRBV2 and TRBJ2-5; 7 nucleotides align to TRBD2. The receptor's source is a man aged 18 to 30 in good health. Material: naive CD4+ T cells sorted from blood. As for subset: CD45RA+ positively selected. The chain's CDR3 is CASSPRAGRETQYF. The CDR3 coding sequence is TGTGCCAGCAGTCCTCGAGCGGGGAGGGAGACCCAGTACTTC.